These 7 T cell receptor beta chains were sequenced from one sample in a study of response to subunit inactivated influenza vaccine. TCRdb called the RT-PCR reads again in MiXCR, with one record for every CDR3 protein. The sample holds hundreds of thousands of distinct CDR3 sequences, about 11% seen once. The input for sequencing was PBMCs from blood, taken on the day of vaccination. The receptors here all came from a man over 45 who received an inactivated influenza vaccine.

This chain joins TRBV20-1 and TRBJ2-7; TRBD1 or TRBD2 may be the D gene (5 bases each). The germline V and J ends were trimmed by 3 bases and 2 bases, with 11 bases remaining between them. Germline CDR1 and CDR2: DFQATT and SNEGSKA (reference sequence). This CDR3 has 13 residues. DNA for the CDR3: TGCAGTGCTAGGGGGGTCATTACCTACGAGCAGTACTTC. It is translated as CSARGVITYEQYF.

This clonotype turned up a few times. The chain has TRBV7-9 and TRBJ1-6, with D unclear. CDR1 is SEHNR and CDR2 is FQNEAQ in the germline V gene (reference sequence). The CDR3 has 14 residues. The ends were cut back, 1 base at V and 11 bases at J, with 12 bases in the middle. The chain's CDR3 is CASSLGGNFPPLHF. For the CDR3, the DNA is TGTGCCAGCAGCTTAGGTGGCAATTTTCCACCCCTCCACTTT.

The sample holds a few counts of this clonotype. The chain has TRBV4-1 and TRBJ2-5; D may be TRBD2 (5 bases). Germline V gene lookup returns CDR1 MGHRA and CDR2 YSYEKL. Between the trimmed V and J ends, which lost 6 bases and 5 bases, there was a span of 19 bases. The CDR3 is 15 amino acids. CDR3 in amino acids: CASRLRGLVGETQYF. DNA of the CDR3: TGCGCCAGCAGGCTTCGAGGGCTTGTGGGGGAGACCCAGTACTTC.

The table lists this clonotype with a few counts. The CDR3 DNA reads as TGTGCCAGCAGCTCCTCTCTGCACACTGAAGCTTTCTTT. As protein: CASSSSLHTEAFF. The V and J genes are TRBV7-2 and TRBJ1-1; the D is unclear. Germline V gene data show CDR1 as SGHTA and CDR2 as FQGNSA. This CDR3 comprises 13 residues. The V end lost 4 bases, the J end lost 3 bases, and 9 bases lay between the germline ends.

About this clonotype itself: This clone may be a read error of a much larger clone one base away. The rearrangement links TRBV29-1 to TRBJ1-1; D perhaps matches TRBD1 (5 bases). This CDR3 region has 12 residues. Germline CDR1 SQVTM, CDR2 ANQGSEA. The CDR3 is CSGRGMNAEAFF. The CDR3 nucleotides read TGCAGCGGGAGGGGCATGAACGCTGAAGCTTTCTTT.

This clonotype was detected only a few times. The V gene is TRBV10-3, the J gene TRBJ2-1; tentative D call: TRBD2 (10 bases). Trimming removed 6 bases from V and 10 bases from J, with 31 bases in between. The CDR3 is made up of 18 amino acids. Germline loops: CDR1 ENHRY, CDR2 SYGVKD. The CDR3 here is CAISVDRGRASGRREQFF. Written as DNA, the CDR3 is TGTGCCATCAGCGTGGACAGGGGTCGGGCTAGCGGGAGAAGGGAGCAGTTCTTC.

CDR3 residues: CATSRDLIPGLAINNEQFF. Here the CDR3 DNA reads TGTGCCACCAGCAGAGATCTAATCCCGGGACTAGCGATAAACAATGAGCAGTTCTTC. The genes are TRBV15 and TRBJ2-1; 10 positions agree with TRBD2. Germline trimming cut 0 bases from V and 5 bases from J; bases unmatched to any gene: 13. Germline V lookup: CDR1 LNHNV, CDR2 YYDKDF (reference sequence). The CDR3 has 19 residues.